These 30 T cell receptor beta chains share one sample of origin, sequenced in a study of blood T cell repertoires in COVID-19. The data were produced by immunoSEQ multiplex PCR, yet TCRdb's version contains in-frame clones alone and is incomplete. Of about 260,000 clones in the sample, 75% to 90% were seen once. The specimen was peripheral blood. The receptors stem from a man aged 25 to 40 with active or convalescent COVID-19.

The chain employs TRBV5-5 and TRBJ1-5; maybe TRBD1 (5 bases). This CDR3 has 14 amino acids. Trimming removed 0 bases from V and 7 bases from J, with 11 bases in between. Germline V gene sequence: CDR1 SGHKS, CDR2 YYEKEE (reference sequence). CDR3 sequence: CASSLGWGEQPQHF. Here the CDR3 DNA reads TGTGCCAGCAGCTTGGGTTGGGGGGAACAGCCCCAGCATTTT.

V usage is TRBV25-1 and J usage is TRBJ2-3; D is uncertain. The CDR3 is 14 residues long. CDR1 and CDR2 (germline): MGHDK, SYGVNS. Trimming took 1 base from V and 4 from J, leaving 9 bases between them. The CDR3 sequence is CASSEFSLADTQYF. The CDR3 DNA sequence: TGTGCCAGCAGTGAATTTAGCTTGGCAGATACGCAGTATTTT. Full variable domain (missing parts from reference TRBV25-1 and TRBJ2-3): EADIYQTPRYLVIGTGKKITLECSQTMGHDKMYWYQQDPGMELHLIHYSYGVNSTEKGDLSSESTVSRIRTEHFPLTLESARPSHTSQYLCASSEFSLADTQYFGPGTRLTVL.

This clone was seen a handful of times. The chain couples TRBV12-3 or TRBV12-4 to TRBJ1-1; no definite D call. The CDR3 is 12 amino acids. The V and J ends lost 6 bases and 4 bases respectively, with 9 bases between them. CDR3 loop: CASSPFGTEAFF. Written as DNA, the CDR3 is TGTGCCAGCAGCCCCTTCGGCACTGAAGCTTTCTTT.

V and J are TRBV3-1 (or the pseudogene TRBV3-2) and TRBJ2-7; 10 bases line up with TRBD1. From germline, CDR1 is LGHDT and CDR2 YNNKEL (reference sequence). The V segment lost 3 bases and the J segment 2 bases; nucleotides outside the gene matches: 7. The CDR3 spans 16 residues. CDR3 sequence: CASSQARGQGAYEQYF. The CDR3 DNA is TGTGCCAGCAGCCAGGCCCGTGGACAGGGGGCCTACGAGCAGTACTTC.

The chain carries TRBV7-9 and TRBJ2-2; D remains ambiguous. The CDR3 has 13 amino acids. V lost 3 bases and J 7 bases, leaving 9 bases between the germline ends. Germline assignment: CDR1 SEHNR and CDR2 FQNEAQ (reference sequence). The CDR3 protein is CASSFTSGGELFF. CDR3 nucleotide sequence: TGTGCCAGCAGCTTCACATCTGGCGGGGAGCTGTTTTTT.

The CDR3 DNA reads TGCGCCAGCAGCTTGGCCGGGGGGGCCTTCAATGAGCAGTTCTTC. It is translated as CASSLAGGAFNEQFF. The V and J genes are TRBV5-1 and TRBJ2-1; 8 bases align to TRBD2. This CDR3 contains 15 residues. The V and J ends lost 0 bases and 6 bases, in that order; junction bases with no gene match: 5. Looked up from germline, CDR1 is SGHRS and CDR2 is YFSETQ.

DNA of the CDR3: TGTGCCAGCAGCTTGGTCCGAGCGAGGCACACTGAAGCTTTCTTT. Its protein product is CASSLVRARHTEAFF. The chain has TRBV5-6 and TRBJ1-1; no definite D call. Germline V lookup: CDR1 SGHDT, CDR2 YYEEEE. The CDR3 totals 15 residues. V was clipped by 0 bases and J by 3 bases, with 12 bases between them.

The chain is built from TRBV6-5 and TRBJ1-1; 10 positions match TRBD1. There are 15 residues in the CDR3. Germline V CDR1 and CDR2: MNHEY, SVGAGI. J was trimmed by 5 bases and V by 7 bases; bases with no gene match: 10. The CDR3 coding sequence is TGTGCCAGCATGCGGGACAGGGGAGTTTATACTGAAGCTTTCTTT. It translates to CASMRDRGVYTEAFF.

The chain employs TRBV6-1 and TRBJ2-5; TRBD2 matches 10 bases. Per germline, CDR1 MNHNS and CDR2 SASEGT. This CDR3 region has 17 residues. After removal of 4 bases from V and 4 bases from J, the junction contained 12 bases not matched to a gene. Here the CDR3 reads CASSGLFSSGGGETQYF. The CDR3 nucleotides read TGTGCCAGCAGTGGTTTGTTTTCTAGCGGGGGCGGAGAGACCCAGTACTTC.

DNA for the CDR3: TGTGCCAGCAGTGAAATCGGACTAGCGGGGAACTACGAGCAGTACTTC. It translates to CASSEIGLAGNYEQYF. The chain joins TRBV6-1 to TRBJ2-7; 12 bases are a match to TRBD2. Per germline, CDR1 MNHNS and CDR2 SASEGT. This CDR3 is built from 16 residues. With 2 bases clipped from V and 3 bases from J, the junction kept 5 bases outside the gene matches.

V and J are TRBV2 and TRBJ2-7; TRBD1 agrees at 8 bases. This CDR3 is 14 amino acids long. The V and J ends lost 8 bases and 2 bases, in that order; junction bases with no gene match: 8. Germline V gives CDR1 SNHLY, CDR2 FYNNEI. The CDR3 DNA is TGTGCCAGCGAACTCGACAGGGGCCCCTACGAGCAGTACTTC. Protein product: CASELDRGPYEQYF.

The chain combines TRBV9 with TRBJ2-1; the D gene is possibly TRBD2 (5 bases). This CDR3 contains 15 residues. CDR1 SGDLS and CDR2 YYNGEE come from the germline V gene. Trimming took 1 base from V and 0 from J, leaving 8 bases between them. CDR3 amino acids: CASSVLGVSYNEQFF. The CDR3 nucleotides are TGTGCCAGCAGCGTACTCGGGGTCTCCTACAATGAGCAGTTCTTC.

Only one count was recorded for this clone. This chain connects TRBV19 to TRBJ1-6; TRBD1 matches 8 bases. The V and J ends lost 7 bases and 9 bases, in that order; junction bases with no gene match: 8. Germline assignment: CDR1 LNHDA and CDR2 SQIVND (reference sequence). This CDR3 region has 14 residues. The CDR3 protein is CASTVTGVGSPLHF. In DNA, the CDR3 is TGTGCCAGTACCGTGACAGGGGTAGGTTCACCCCTCCACTTT.

The chain links TRBV4-1 to TRBJ2-7, with D possibly TRBD1 on 6 matching bases. CDR3 size: 15 residues. The V gene lost 3 bases and the J gene lost 6 bases, with 18 bases spanning the gap. Germline V lookup: CDR1 MGHRA, CDR2 YSYEKL. CDR3 nucleotide sequence: TGCGCCAGCAGCCACAACCCGGGACAACCAGGCGAGCAGTACTTC. Translated, it gives CASSHNPGQPGEQYF.

The rearrangement joins TRBV13 to TRBJ2-2, with 7 bases aligning to TRBD1. The CDR3 has 15 residues. Germline trimming cut 5 bases from V and 0 bases from J; bases unmatched to any gene: 3. CDR1 PRHDT and CDR2 FYEKMQ come from the germline V gene (reference sequence). The CDR3 nucleotides read TGTGCCAGCAGCCCGGGACAGCCGAACACCGGGGAGCTGTTTTTT. It translates to CASSPGQPNTGELFF.

The rearrangement joins TRBV5-1 to TRBJ2-3, with TRBD2 identical over 12 bases. V trimming: 5 bases; J trimming: 6 bases; junction bases outside the gene matches: 7. The CDR3 is made up of 15 amino acids. Germline V CDR1 and CDR2: SGHRS, YFSETQ. CDR3 in amino acids: CASRGLAGGLDTQYF. CDR3 in DNA: TGCGCCAGCAGGGGTCTAGCGGGGGGGCTCGATACGCAGTATTTT.

The chain recombines TRBV2 with TRBJ1-4; 7 nucleotides align to TRBD1. V dropped 5 bases and J dropped 8; count of bases not matched to a gene: 5. CDR1 and CDR2 (germline): SNHLY, FYNNEI. The CDR3 is 13 amino acids. For the CDR3, the DNA is TGTGCCAGCAGTCTGAACAGGGGAGAAAAACTGTTTTTT. Its protein product is CASSLNRGEKLFF.

The chain combines TRBV30 with TRBJ1-6; D remains unclear. The CDR3 has 11 amino acids. The germline V and J ends were trimmed by 5 bases and 9 bases, with 8 bases remaining between them. From germline, CDR1 is GTSNPN and CDR2 SVGIG (reference sequence). The CDR3 loop reads CAWATGSPLHF. As DNA, the CDR3 is TGTGCCTGGGCCACGGGTTCACCCCTCCACTTT. Filled out from reference TRBV30 and TRBJ1-6, the complete variable domain reads SQTIHQWPATLVQPVGSPLSLECTVEGTSNPNLYWYRQAAGRGLQLLFYSVGIGQISSEVPQNLSASRPQDRQFILSSKKLLLSDSGFYLCAWATGSPLHFGNGTRLTVT.

The CDR3 DNA is TGTGCGAGCCGGGGAGGGAACACTGAAGCTTTCTTT. Translated: CASRGGNTEAFF. This sequence joins TRBV13 and TRBJ1-1; no firm D call. CDR1 PRHDT and CDR2 FYEKMQ come from the germline V gene (reference sequence). The CDR3 has 12 amino acids.

The genes are TRBV11-3 and TRBJ2-7; D gene uncertain. Germline CDR1 is SGHNT and CDR2 is YENEEA. The V end was cut by 8 bases, the J end by 0 bases, with 26 bases between. The CDR3 spans 18 residues. The CDR3 loop is CASGCSRVPFPSSYEQYF. CDR3 DNA: TGTGCCAGCGGGTGCTCCAGAGTGCCATTCCCTAGCTCCTACGAGCAGTACTTC.

V and J are TRBV5-4 and TRBJ2-1; D is possibly TRBD1 (5 bases). Germline V gene sequence: CDR1 SGHNT, CDR2 YYREEE (reference sequence). Trimming cost V 4 bases and J 0 bases, with 8 bases left between them. CDR3 length equals 14 residues. For the CDR3, the DNA is TGTGCCAGCAGCCCGACAGCCTCCTACAATGAGCAGTTCTTC. Protein product: CASSPTASYNEQFF.

This clone was seen just once. The chain carries TRBV25-1 and TRBJ1-1; D is possibly TRBD1 (5 bases). Trimming stripped 1 base from V and 3 bases from J, with 15 bases between. This CDR3 is 16 amino acids long. The V gene's germline CDR1 is MGHDK and CDR2 SYGVNS. The CDR3 spells CASSEFGRALDTEAFF. The CDR3 DNA reads TGTGCCAGCAGTGAATTTGGCAGGGCTTTGGACACTGAAGCTTTCTTT. The variable domain in full, with the rest retrieved from reference TRBV25-1 and TRBJ1-1, is EADIYQTPRYLVIGTGKKITLECSQTMGHDKMYWYQQDPGMELHLIHYSYGVNSTEKGDLSSESTVSRIRTEHFPLTLESARPSHTSQYLCASSEFGRALDTEAFFGQGTRLTVV.

The chain combines TRBV18 with TRBJ2-7; tentative D call: TRBD1 (5 bases). Germline CDR1 is KGHSH and CDR2 is LQKENI. The V end lost 5 bases, the J end lost 4 bases, and 9 bases lay between the germline ends. The CDR3 spans 12 residues. CDR3 sequence: CASSSTEYEQYF. The CDR3, as DNA: TGTGCCAGCTCATCGACAGAGTACGAGCAGTACTTC.

This clone was seen a handful of times. V and J are TRBV5-1 and TRBJ2-1; TRBD2 matches 14 bases. The germline gives CDR1 SGHRS, CDR2 YFSETQ. V lost 4 bases to trimming and J lost 6 bases; unmatched junction nucleotides: 6. The CDR3 is 16 residues long. CDR3 bases: TGCGCCAGCAGCCCCCTGACTAGCGGGGGGGTCAATGAGCAGTTCTTC. The encoded protein is CASSPLTSGGVNEQFF.

The chain joins TRBV25-1 to TRBJ2-5; 7 bases map to TRBD2. This CDR3 is built from 15 residues. The V and J ends lost 7 bases and 6 bases, in that order; junction bases with no gene match: 14. Germline V gene data show CDR1 as MGHDK and CDR2 as SYGVNS. CDR3 sequence: CASTREEGVGKTQYF. CDR3 nucleotides: TGTGCCAGCACCCGGGAGGAAGGGGTTGGTAAGACCCAGTACTTC.

The chain joins TRBV7-8 to TRBJ1-2; D is unresolved. Per germline, CDR1 SGHVS and CDR2 FQNEAQ. V was pared by 4 bases and J by 2 bases, with 23 bases between. The CDR3 runs to 18 residues. The CDR3 DNA reads as TGTGCCAGCAGCTCCGACGCCGGCGTTTCGACTCTGAACTATGGCTACACCTTC. Protein: CASSSDAGVSTLNYGYTF.

This clone was seen a few times. The CDR3 DNA reads TGTGCCAGCTCACCAGGATGGGGCGGGGATCAGCCCCAGCATTTT. Translating gives CASSPGWGGDQPQHF. The chain links TRBV18 to TRBJ1-5; weak D call: TRBD1 (5 bases). The CDR3 runs 15 residues. The germline V gene encodes CDR1 KGHSH and CDR2 LQKENI. Deletions cut 2 bases from V and 5 bases from J, with 13 bases between.

The chain couples TRBV6-5 to TRBJ1-4, with TRBD1 matching 8 bases. V lost 8 bases to trimming and J lost 8 bases; unmatched junction nucleotides: 10. Per germline, CDR1 MNHEY and CDR2 SVGAGI. The CDR3 runs 14 residues. The CDR3 here is CASGRQGAGEKLFF. The CDR3 DNA is TGTGCCAGCGGGAGGCAGGGGGCTGGAGAAAAACTGTTTTTT.

The J gene is TRBJ1-3, the V gene TRBV6-5; TRBD1 matches at 8 bases. CDR3 length equals 15 residues. Germline CDR1 reads MNHEY; CDR2 reads SVGAGI. With 0 bases clipped from V and 4 bases from J, the junction kept 2 bases outside the gene matches. The CDR3: CASSYSRTGGNTIYF. In DNA form, the CDR3 reads TGTGCCAGCAGTTACTCTCGGACAGGGGGAAACACCATATATTTT.

The chain links TRBV6-2 or TRBV6-3 to TRBJ1-4; D unresolved. V gave up 5 bases and J gave up 7 bases, with 23 bases separating them. The CDR3 has 17 residues. Germline V gene data show CDR1 as MNHEY and CDR2 as SVGEGT. The CDR3 sequence: CASSRPPPGEVGEKLFF. In DNA form, the CDR3 reads TGTGCCAGCAGTCGGCCCCCCCCCGGGGAGGTCGGTGAAAAACTGTTTTTT.